This TCR beta chain derives from a study of beta chain features in type 1 diabetes. This clone has ten or more counts. Expressed TCRB transcripts were sequenced after all isolated RNA was converted to cDNA. Sequencing was performed with immunoSEQ multiplex PCR; in TCRdb, only in-frame clones are kept and a portion is missing. Seen here are about 620,000 clones, 15% observed once, and the top ten hold under 0.095%. The CDR3 has 17 residues. V shed 3 bases and J 7 bases; nucleotides not matched to a gene: 12. The germline V gene encodes CDR1 PRHDT and CDR2 FYEKMQ (reference sequence). V is TRBV13 and J is TRBJ2-1; 10 bases map to TRBD2. This clonotype was obtained from a man aged 18-30 years in good health. Input material: naive CD4+ T cells from blood. In DNA, the CDR3 is TGTGCCAGCAGCTTGATGTCTAGCGGGAGCTTGGGGAATGAGCAGTTCTTC. Its protein is CASSLMSSGSLGNEQFF. The variable domain in full, with the rest retrieved from reference TRBV13 and TRBJ2-1, is AAGVIQSPRHLIKEKRETATLKCYPIPRHDTVYWYQQGPGQDPQFLISFYEKMQSDKGSIPDRFSAQQFSDYHSELNMSSLELGDSALYFCASSLMSSGSLGNEQFFGPGTRLTVL.